The 5 T cell receptor beta chains below all came from one sample that was sequenced in a study of cytomegalovirus exposure and HLA in healthy donors. The PCR contained 60 Vbeta and 13 Jbeta primers. Only in-frame clones appear in the TCRdb table, and some are missing; sequencing was by immunoSEQ multiplex PCR. The table shows about 200,000 clones, with 78% occurring only once. Sequenced: PBMCs. The receptor source for this set is a male donor in good health and CMV-seronegative.

This clone occurred a few times. The rearrangement links TRBV11-2 to TRBJ2-5; the match to TRBD2 covers 10 bases. Germline V gene data show CDR1 as SGHAT and CDR2 as FQNNGV. The length of the CDR3 is 16 residues. V gave up 4 bases and J gave up 11 bases; unmatched junction bases: 16. The CDR3 is CASSSPRTSGNEGQYF. As DNA, the CDR3 is TGTGCCAGCAGCTCCCCGCGGACTAGCGGAAACGAGGGGCAGTACTTC.

The chain is built from TRBV7-6 and TRBJ2-7, with TRBD1 matching over 7 bases. V dropped 5 bases and J dropped 0; count of bases not matched to a gene: 7. Germline V gene sequence: CDR1 SGHVS, CDR2 FNYEAQ. The CDR3 is 15 amino acids. CDR3 amino acids: CASSKQGTYSYEQYF. CDR3 bases: TGTGCCAGCAGCAAACAGGGGACCTACTCCTACGAGCAGTACTTC.

This clone has a single count. The J gene is TRBJ2-7, the V gene TRBV7-2; tentatively, D is TRBD1 (6 bases). Germline loops: CDR1 SGHTA, CDR2 FQGNSA. The CDR3 is 12 amino acids. The V and J ends lost 3 bases and 3 bases respectively, with 6 bases between them. The CDR3 nucleotides read TGTGCCAGCAGCTTCAGGGGCTACGAGCAGTACTTC. It specifies CASSFRGYEQYF.

This chain joins TRBV28 and TRBJ2-1; 10 positions match TRBD2. The CDR3 runs 15 residues. CDR1 and CDR2 from the germline V gene are MDHEN and SYDVKM. V lost 5 bases and J lost 0; bases outside the gene matches: 1. The DNA for the CDR3 is TGTGCCAGCAGTCCTAGCGGGAGCTCCTACAATGAGCAGTTCTTC. As protein: CASSPSGSSYNEQFF.

Here the CDR3 DNA reads TGTGCCAGCAGTTTCCTATTCCTGGGGCCTTTGAGGTACGAGCAGTACTTC. This encodes CASSFLFLGPLRYEQYF. The V gene is TRBV28, the J gene TRBJ2-7, with D tentatively TRBD1 (5 bases). V gave up 3 bases and J gave up 4 bases, with 22 bases separating them. This CDR3 spans 17 amino acids. Germline values: CDR1 MDHEN, CDR2 SYDVKM.